This entry features one T cell receptor beta chain sequence. The germline gives CDR1 MGHRA, CDR2 YSYEKL. The CDR3 is 15 residues long. V lost 0 bases to trimming and J lost 4 bases; unmatched junction nucleotides: 2. The sample is drawn from a study of blood T cell repertoires in COVID-19. Profiled with immunoSEQ multiplex PCR; TCRdb holds only in-frame clones, not every one. The sample has about 310,000 clones; 90% are singletons. J is TRBJ2-3 and V is TRBV4-1; TRBD2 aligns across 9 bases. The sequencing sample was made of PBMCs or T cells enriched from blood (not recorded which). This TCR was sampled from a woman younger than 30 with acute COVID-19. Here the CDR3 reads CASSQEAGGSDTQYF. The CDR3, as DNA: TGCGCCAGCAGCCAAGAAGCGGGAGGTTCAGATACGCAGTATTTT.